The clone carrying this TCR beta chain has a single count. Its cognate antigen is unknown. Relative to the germline gene, one junction end is altered; a read error may explain this. This sample also contains other DNA sequences that code for the same CDR3. The data stem from a study of cytomegalovirus exposure and HLA in healthy donors. Overall study results and limits: Later work associated 16,951 TCR beta sequences with HLA alleles at 0.05 false discovery rate.

The PCR employed 60 Vbeta primers together with 13 Jbeta primers. Generated by immunoSEQ multiplex PCR, the TCRdb table keeps only in-frame clones and is missing some. Among 100,000 to 120,000 clones listed, roughly four fifths were seen once. CDR3 length equals 13 residues. CDR1 MNHEY and CDR2 SVGAGI come from the germline V gene. This clonotype was sampled from a man aged 35-49 years in good health and CMV-seronegative. This chain uses TRBV6-5 with TRBJ1-2; no clear D gene. Source material: PBMCs. In DNA, the CDR3 is TGTGCCAGCAGCTACTCGATGGCCTTGAGCTACACCTTC. Translation gives CASSYSMALSYTF.